These T cell receptor beta chains were read from a single sample in a study of blood T cells in healthy people across ages. TCRdb called the 5' RACE reads again in MiXCR, with one record for every CDR3 protein. The top ten clones hold 23% of a sample with 1.5 million to 2 million distinct CDR3 sequences, approximately 39% of them seen once. The sequenced sample consisted of blood. The receptors here all came from a human donor in good health. Each CDR3 is given with its conserved first and last residue. Fields, in order: J gene, V gene, CDR3 protein.

J: TRBJ2-7
V: TRBV2
CDR3: CASMGRAYEQYF

J: TRBJ2-7
V: TRBV30
CDR3: CAWSPFIDEQYF

J: TRBJ1-1
V: TRBV10-3
CDR3: CAISQGETGINTEAFF

J: TRBJ2-5
V: TRBV21-1
CDR3: CASSTGGKGGSTPQETQYF

J: TRBJ1-2
V: TRBV6-2/TRBV6-3
CDR3: CASTPIGTPRDGYTF

J: TRBJ1-2
V: TRBV29-1
CDR3: CSASDPGDGYTF

J: TRBJ2-1
V: TRBV20-1
CDR3: CSARDKGGGSYNEQFF

J: TRBJ2-3
V: TRBV24-1
CDR3: CATSDHDRGEGDTQYF

J: TRBJ2-5
V: TRBV6-6
CDR3: CASSYIGQIQETQYF

J: TRBJ2-5
V: TRBV20-1
CDR3: CSARDLTAQYF

J: TRBJ2-7
V: TRBV12-3/TRBV12-4
CDR3: CASSLSGGMPYEQYF

J: TRBJ2-1
V: TRBV10-3
CDR3: CAISGATGDSYNGQFF

J: TRBJ2-5
V: TRBV6-6
CDR3: CASSYSEGQETQYF

J: TRBJ2-2
V: TRBV12-3/TRBV12-4
CDR3: CASSLGQGTNTGELFF

J: TRBJ1-5
V: TRBV15
CDR3: CATSRDRPAEVEPQHF

J: TRBJ2-7
V: TRBV9
CDR3: CASSVDPRDAIYEQYF

J: TRBJ2-1
V: TRBV9
CDR3: CASSPVGPYNEQFF

J: TRBJ2-1
V: TRBV25-1
CDR3: CASSESSGHNNEQFF

J: TRBJ1-1
V: TRBV28
CDR3: CASSHPQGSTEAFF

J: TRBJ2-7
V: TRBV20-1
CDR3: CSPASTTSYEQYF

J: TRBJ2-6
V: TRBV28
CDR3: CASRRQRGTREDVLTF

J: TRBJ2-7
V: TRBV7-3
CDR3: CASSLGGGGEQYF

J: TRBJ2-1
V: TRBV6-5
CDR3: CASSYSKLGVSYNEQFF

J: TRBJ1-2
V: TRBV30
CDR3: CAWSPPKGWYYGYTF

J: TRBJ2-7
V: TRBV7-6
CDR3: CASSFGVYYEQYF

J: TRBJ2-5
V: TRBV18
CDR3: CASSPGVLEETQYF

J: TRBJ2-5
V: TRBV10-3
CDR3: CAATPGARETQYF

J: TRBJ1-5
V: TRBV7-2
CDR3: CASSLGQGENRPQHF

J: TRBJ1-1
V: TRBV4-2
CDR3: CVSSPSGTENTEAFF

J: TRBJ2-7
V: TRBV27
CDR3: CASSAGTSAAGEQYF

J: .
V: TRBV6-2/TRBV6-3
CDR3: CASTLDFRGEDYEQYF

J: TRBJ2-7
V: TRBV28
CDR3: CASGTWGGAIIYEQYF

J: TRBJ2-5
V: TRBV11-3
CDR3: CASSLLRLAGEEQYF

J: TRBJ2-1
V: TRBV6-2/TRBV6-3
CDR3: CAIGQSYNEQFF

J: TRBJ1-5
V: TRBV7-2
CDR3: CASSFKTGMGQPQHF

J: TRBJ1-2
V: TRBV12-3/TRBV12-4
CDR3: CASSLSGTGGYDYTF

J: TRBJ1-2
V: TRBV20-1
CDR3: CSGSGEGYGYTF

J: TRBJ2-7
V: TRBV6-5
CDR3: CATRPRPSSYEQYF

J: TRBJ2-3
V: TRBV7-2
CDR3: CASSPWGGITGTDTQYF

J: TRBJ2-7
V: TRBV5-1
CDR3: CASSLELADPYEQYF

J: TRBJ2-3
V: TRBV10-3
CDR3: CAIREGPHTGTQYF

J: TRBJ2-5
V: TRBV20-1
CDR3: CSASASGLAGGFVGETQYF

J: TRBJ1-2
V: TRBV20-1
CDR3: CSASGFALNYGYTF